The sample holds a few counts of the clone carrying this T cell receptor (beta chain). Its antigen is not known. This sample was included in a study of blood T cells in healthy people across ages. Notes on the study in general: Changes in expanded clonotypes were possibly confounded, as the CMV status of donors was unknown. Investigators treated diversity estimates from one million T cells as underestimates.

For every donor, a draw yielded ten milliliters of peripheral blood. Every sample yielded at least 6 million isolated PBMCs. J lost 3 bases, V lost 3 bases, and 4 bases had no gene match. CDR1 GTSNPN and CDR2 SVGIG come from the germline V gene (reference sequence). This CDR3 region has 13 residues. Primers used in a second PCR of about 7 to 12 cycles were a sample-barcoded 5' primer and a J-beta primer mix. TCRdb independently ran MiXCR on the 5' RACE reads; one entry per CDR3 protein. The sample has about 690,000 distinct CDR3 sequences, 40% to 45% seen once. The chain employs TRBV30 and TRBJ1-1; 7 bases align to TRBD1. The TCR was taken from a man older than 75 in good health. Sequencing input: blood. The CDR3 DNA sequence: TGTGCCTGGAGCCCAGACAGGGACACTGAAGCTTTCTTT. Translated, it gives CAWSPDRDTEAFF.